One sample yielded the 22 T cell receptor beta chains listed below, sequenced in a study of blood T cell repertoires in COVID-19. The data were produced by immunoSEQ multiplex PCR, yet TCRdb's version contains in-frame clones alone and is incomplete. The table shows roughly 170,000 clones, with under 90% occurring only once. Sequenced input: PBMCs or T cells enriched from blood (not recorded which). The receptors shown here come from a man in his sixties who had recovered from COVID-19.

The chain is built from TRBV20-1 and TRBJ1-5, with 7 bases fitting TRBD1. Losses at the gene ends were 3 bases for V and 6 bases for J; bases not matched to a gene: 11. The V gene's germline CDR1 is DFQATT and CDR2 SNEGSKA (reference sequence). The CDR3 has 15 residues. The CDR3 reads CSASWDSGHTQPQHF. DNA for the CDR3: TGCAGTGCTAGTTGGGACAGTGGGCATACTCAGCCCCAGCATTTT.

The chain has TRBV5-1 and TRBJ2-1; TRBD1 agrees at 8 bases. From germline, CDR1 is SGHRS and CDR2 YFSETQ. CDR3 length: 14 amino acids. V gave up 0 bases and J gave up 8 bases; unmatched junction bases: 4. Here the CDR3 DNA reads TGCGCCAGCAGCTTGGGGGCAGGGGGCCATGAGCAGTTCTTC. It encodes CASSLGAGGHEQFF.

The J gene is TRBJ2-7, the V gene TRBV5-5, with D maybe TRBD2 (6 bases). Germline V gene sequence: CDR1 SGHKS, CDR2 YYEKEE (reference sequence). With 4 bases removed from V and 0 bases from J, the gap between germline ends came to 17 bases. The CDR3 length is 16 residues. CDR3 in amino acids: CASSLSPAGRSYEQYF. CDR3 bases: TGTGCCAGCAGCCTATCCCCCGCGGGACGCTCCTACGAGCAGTACTTC.

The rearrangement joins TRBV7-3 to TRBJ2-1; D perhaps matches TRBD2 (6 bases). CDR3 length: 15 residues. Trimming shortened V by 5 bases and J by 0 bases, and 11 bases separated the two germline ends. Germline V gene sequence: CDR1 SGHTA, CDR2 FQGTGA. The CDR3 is CASSPPGGSYNEQFF. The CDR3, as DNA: TGTGCCAGCAGCCCGCCCGGGGGCTCCTACAATGAGCAGTTCTTC.

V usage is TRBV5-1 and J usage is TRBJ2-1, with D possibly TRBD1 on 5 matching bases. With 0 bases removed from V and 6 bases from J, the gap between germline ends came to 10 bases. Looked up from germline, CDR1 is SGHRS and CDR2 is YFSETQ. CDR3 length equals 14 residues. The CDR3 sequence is CASSLGQLVNEQFF. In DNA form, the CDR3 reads TGCGCCAGCAGCTTGGGACAGCTTGTCAATGAGCAGTTCTTC.

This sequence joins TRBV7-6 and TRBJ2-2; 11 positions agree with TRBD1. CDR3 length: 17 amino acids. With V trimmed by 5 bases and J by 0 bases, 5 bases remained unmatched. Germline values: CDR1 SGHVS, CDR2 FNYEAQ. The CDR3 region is CASSRRDRGANTGELFF. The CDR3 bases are TGTGCCAGCAGCCGCCGGGACAGGGGGGCGAACACCGGGGAGCTGTTTTTT.

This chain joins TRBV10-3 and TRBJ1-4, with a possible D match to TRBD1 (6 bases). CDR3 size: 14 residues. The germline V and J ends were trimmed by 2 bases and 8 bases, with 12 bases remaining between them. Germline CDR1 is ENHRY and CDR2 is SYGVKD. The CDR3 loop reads CAISEGQPLEKLFF. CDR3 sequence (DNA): TGTGCCATCAGTGAGGGACAGCCTTTGGAAAAACTGTTTTTT.

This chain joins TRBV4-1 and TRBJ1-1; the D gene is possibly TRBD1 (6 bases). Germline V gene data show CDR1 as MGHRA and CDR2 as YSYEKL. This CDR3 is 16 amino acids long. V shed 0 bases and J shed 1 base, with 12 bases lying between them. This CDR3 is CASSQDAQGTNTEAFF. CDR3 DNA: TGCGCCAGCAGCCAAGATGCACAGGGAACGAACACTGAAGCTTTCTTT.

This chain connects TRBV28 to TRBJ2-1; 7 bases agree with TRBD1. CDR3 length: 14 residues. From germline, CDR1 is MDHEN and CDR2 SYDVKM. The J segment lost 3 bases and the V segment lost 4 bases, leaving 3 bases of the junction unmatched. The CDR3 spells CASSSTGDYNEQFF. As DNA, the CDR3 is TGTGCCAGCAGTTCCACAGGGGACTACAATGAGCAGTTCTTC.

Here the CDR3 reads CASSSTAGDVVWADTQYF. For the CDR3, the DNA is TGTGCCAGCAGCTCCACTGCGGGAGATGTTGTTTGGGCAGATACGCAGTATTTT. The chain couples TRBV7-8 to TRBJ2-3, with 7 bases lining up with TRBD2. Germline V gives CDR1 SGHVS, CDR2 FQNEAQ. CDR3 length: 18 amino acids. V shed 4 bases and J 4 bases; nucleotides not matched to a gene: 17. Full variable domain (remainder filled in from reference TRBV7-8 and TRBJ2-3): GAGVSQSPRYKVAKRGQDVALRCDPISGHVSLFWYQQALGQGPEFLTYFQNEAQLDKSGLPSDRFFAERPEGSVSTLKIQRTQQEDSAVYLCASSSTAGDVVWADTQYFGPGTRLTVL.

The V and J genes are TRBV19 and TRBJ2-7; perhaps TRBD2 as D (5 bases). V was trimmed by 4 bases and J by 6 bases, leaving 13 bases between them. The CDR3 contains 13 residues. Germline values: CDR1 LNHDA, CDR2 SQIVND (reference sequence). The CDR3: CASSTNRGAEQYF. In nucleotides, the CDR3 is TGTGCCAGTAGTACGAACCGGGGTGCCGAGCAGTACTTC.

The CDR3 sequence is CASSVTESQVVNEKLFF. Here the CDR3 DNA reads TGTGCCAGTAGTGTGACAGAATCCCAAGTTGTCAATGAAAAACTGTTTTTT. V gene TRBV19 combines with J gene TRBJ1-4, with D perhaps matching TRBD1 (5 bases). The CDR3 consists of 17 residues. V was pared by 5 bases and J by 5 bases, with 21 bases between. The germline V gene encodes CDR1 LNHDA and CDR2 SQIVND (reference sequence).

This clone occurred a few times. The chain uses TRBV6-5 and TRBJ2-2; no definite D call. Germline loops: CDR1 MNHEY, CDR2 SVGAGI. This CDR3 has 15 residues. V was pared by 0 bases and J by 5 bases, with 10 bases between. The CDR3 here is CASSYSELPTGELFF. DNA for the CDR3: TGTGCCAGCAGTTACTCTGAGTTACCGACCGGGGAGCTGTTTTTT.

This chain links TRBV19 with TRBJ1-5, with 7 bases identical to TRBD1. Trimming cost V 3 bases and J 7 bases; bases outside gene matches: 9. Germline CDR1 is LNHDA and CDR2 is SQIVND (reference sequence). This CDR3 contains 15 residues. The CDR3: CASSIDREMGQPQHF. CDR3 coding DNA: TGTGCCAGTAGTATCGACAGGGAGATGGGCCAGCCCCAGCATTTT.

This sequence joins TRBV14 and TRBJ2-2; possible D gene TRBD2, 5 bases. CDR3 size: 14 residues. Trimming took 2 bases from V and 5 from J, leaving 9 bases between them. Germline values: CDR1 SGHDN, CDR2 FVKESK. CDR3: CASSQWTGTGELFF. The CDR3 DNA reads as TGTGCCAGCAGCCAATGGACGGGAACCGGGGAGCTGTTTTTT.

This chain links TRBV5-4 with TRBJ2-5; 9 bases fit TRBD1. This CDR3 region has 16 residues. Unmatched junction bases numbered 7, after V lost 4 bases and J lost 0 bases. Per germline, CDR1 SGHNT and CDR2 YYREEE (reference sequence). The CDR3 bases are TGTGCCAGCAGCCTGGGACAGGGTTATCACCAAGAGACCCAGTACTTC. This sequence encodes CASSLGQGYHQETQYF.

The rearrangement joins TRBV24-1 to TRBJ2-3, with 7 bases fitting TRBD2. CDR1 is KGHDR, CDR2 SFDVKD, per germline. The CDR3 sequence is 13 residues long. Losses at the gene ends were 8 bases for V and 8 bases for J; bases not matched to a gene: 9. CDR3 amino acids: CATKRGGDPTQYF. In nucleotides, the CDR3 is TGTGCCACCAAGCGGGGAGGGGACCCTACGCAGTATTTT.

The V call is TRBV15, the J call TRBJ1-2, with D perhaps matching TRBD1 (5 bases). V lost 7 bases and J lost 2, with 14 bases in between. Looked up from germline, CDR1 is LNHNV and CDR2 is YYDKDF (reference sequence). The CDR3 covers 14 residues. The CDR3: CATIPDSGNYGYTF. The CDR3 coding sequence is TGTGCCACCATCCCAGACAGTGGGAACTATGGCTACACCTTC.

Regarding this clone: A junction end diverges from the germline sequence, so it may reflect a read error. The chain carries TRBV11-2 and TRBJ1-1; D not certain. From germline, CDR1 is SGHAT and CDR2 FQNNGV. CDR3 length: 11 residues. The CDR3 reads CASSLDTTAFF. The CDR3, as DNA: TGTGCCAGCAGCCTAGACACTACAGCTTTCTTT.

In DNA form, the CDR3 reads TGTGCCAGCAGGATACAGAACACCGGGGAGCTGTTTTTT. It translates to CASRIQNTGELFF. V is TRBV2 and J is TRBJ2-2, with no clear D. The CDR3 loop spans 13 amino acids. CDR1 and CDR2 from the germline V gene are SNHLY and FYNNEI. V was trimmed by 6 bases and J by 1 base, leaving 6 bases between them.

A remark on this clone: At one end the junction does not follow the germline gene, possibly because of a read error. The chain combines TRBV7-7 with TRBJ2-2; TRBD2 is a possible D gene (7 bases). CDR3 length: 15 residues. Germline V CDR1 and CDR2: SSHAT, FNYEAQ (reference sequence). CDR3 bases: TGTGCTAGCAGCGGGGCCGGGACATTGACCGGGGAGCTGTTTTTT. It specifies CASSGAGTLTGELFF.

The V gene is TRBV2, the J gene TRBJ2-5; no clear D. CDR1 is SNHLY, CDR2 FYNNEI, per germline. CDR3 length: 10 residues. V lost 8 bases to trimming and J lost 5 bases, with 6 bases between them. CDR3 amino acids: CASGVETQYF. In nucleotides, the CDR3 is TGTGCCAGCGGAGTGGAGACCCAGTACTTC.